The 5 T cell receptor beta chains below come from one sample, sequenced in a study of PD-1 blockade in classical Hodgkin lymphoma (dated by TCRdb to the early 2020s). What this sample's time point label stands for: cycle 2 day 1 (C2D1) of nivolumab. Every trial patient had relapsed after autologous stem cell transplantation, and cohorts A, B and C differed in prior brentuximab vedotin exposure. Library preparation employed the immunoSEQ multiplex PCR assay. Held by TCRdb, this immuneACCESS table contains in-frame sequences only and omits some clones. Under half of the omission traces to an unresolved V gene where checked; the cause of the rest is unknown. This sample is represented by 50,000 or so clones; less than 95% of them were singletons. In total, the top ten clones hold about 10% of the sample. The source material was peripheral blood mononuclear cells (PBMCs), sampled before the second cycle of nivolumab. The receptors shown here come from a human donor with classical Hodgkin lymphoma.

CDR3 protein: CSVEGSTYEQYF. The CDR3 DNA reads TGCAGCGTTGAAGGGTCAACCTACGAGCAGTACTTC. V and J are TRBV29-1 and TRBJ2-7; D unclear. This CDR3 comprises 12 residues. Trimming cost V 1 base and J 2 bases, with 6 bases left between them. Germline-derived CDR1 and CDR2 are SQVTM and ANQGSEA.

The chain combines TRBV12-5 with TRBJ2-1, with a possible D match to TRBD1 (5 bases). The CDR3 consists of 15 residues. Between the trimmed V and J ends, which lost 2 bases and 4 bases, there was a span of 12 bases. Germline V gives CDR1 LGHNT, CDR2 FRNRAP. The DNA for the CDR3 is TGTGCTAGTGGTTTGTCTCAGGGAATTTACAATGAGCAGTTCTTC. It encodes CASGLSQGIYNEQFF.

The CDR3 DNA follows: TGCGCCAGCAGCTTGCTCTCATTAGGGGAGGACACTGAAGCTTTCTTT. Translating gives CASSLLSLGEDTEAFF. The chain recombines TRBV5-1 with TRBJ1-1; maybe TRBD1 (5 bases). V lost 1 base to trimming and J lost 3 bases, with 16 bases between them. The germline V gene has CDR1 SGHRS and CDR2 YFSETQ. The length of the CDR3 is 16 residues.

This rearrangement joins TRBV5-1 to TRBJ1-1; no clear D. The germline gives CDR1 SGHRS, CDR2 YFSETQ. V dropped 2 bases and J dropped 0 bases, with 11 bases sitting between them. CDR3 size: 15 residues. In DNA form, the CDR3 reads TGCGCCAGCAGCTTTTGGCGACAAGTGAACACTGAAGCTTTCTTT. It encodes CASSFWRQVNTEAFF. Full variable domain (outside the CDR3, taken from reference TRBV5-1 and TRBJ1-1): KAGVTQTPRYLIKTRGQQVTLSCSPISGHRSVSWYQQTPGQGLQFLFEYFSETQRNKGNFPGRFSGRQFSNSRSEMNVSTLELGDSALYLCASSFWRQVNTEAFFGQGTRLTVV.

In this sample, this clone turned up a few times. The CDR3 coding sequence is TGTGCCAGCAGGAGAACTAGCTTGAGCTCCTACGAGCAGTACTTC. Translating it yields CASRRTSLSSYEQYF. This chain links TRBV28 with TRBJ2-7, with D perhaps TRBD2 (6 bases). This CDR3 spans 15 amino acids. Germline-derived CDR1 and CDR2 are MDHEN and SYDVKM. Between the trimmed V and J ends, which lost 6 bases and 0 bases, there was a span of 15 bases. The variable domain in full, with the rest retrieved from reference TRBV28 and TRBJ2-7, is DVKVTQSSRYLVKRTGEKVFLECVQDMDHENMFWYRQDPGLGLRLIYFSYDVKMKEKGDIPEGYSVSREKKERFSLILESASTNQTSMYLCASRRTSLSSYEQYFGPGTRLTVT.